Detailed here is one T cell receptor beta chain. Antigen specificity is unknown. The record originates from a study of T cell responses to AZD1222 COVID-19 vaccine. Turning to the study itself: Samples with a second dose at about 4 or about 12 weeks were pooled together. Overall study findings and caveats: Close to half of all spike-specific TCRs reportedly target regions of the variants that are unmutated. It should be noted that donors were predominantly white British and more often female, and clonal diversity was possibly underestimated.

TCRdb's table, derived via immunoSEQ multiplex PCR, lists solely in-frame clones and lacks some. The repertoire includes around 110,000 clones, about 88% of them detected once, and 6.5% to 9% sits in the top ten. This CDR3 comprises 17 residues. The germline gives CDR1 MGHDK, CDR2 SYGVNS. With 4 bases clipped from V and 4 bases from J, the junction kept 13 bases outside the gene matches. The sample here was peripheral blood, taken on day 0 of AZD1222 vaccination. The V call is TRBV25-1, the J call TRBJ1-2; 9 nucleotides agree with TRBD1. The origin of this receptor is an adult in good health. Here the CDR3 DNA reads TGTGCCAGCAGTGCTGGAGGGACAGGGCGGTTCGGCTATGGCTACACCTTC. It encodes CASSAGGTGRFGYGYTF.